This entry concerns a single T cell receptor beta chain. CDR3 size: 16 residues. CDR1 and CDR2 from the germline V gene are MNHNY and SVGAGI (reference sequence). The junction had 11 bases not matched to a gene; V was cut back by 7 bases and J by 2 bases. The data were taken from a study of blood T cell repertoires in COVID-19. Study as a whole: Sites in the United States, Italy and Spain provided acute and convalescent COVID-19 samples. From T cells, B-cell-depleted T cells, or PBMCs came the material, which was cDNA or gDNA.

Source study methods: For nucleated cells, counts were estimated from reference gene primer amplification. Method: immunoSEQ multiplex PCR; TCRdb's copy keeps in-frame clones and lacks some. V and J calls plus clone size are reproduced from that table; the DNA served to infer D and trimming. This sample has 150,000 to 200,000 clones; approximately 83% occur once, and the top ten carry 9.1%. The rearrangement joins TRBV6-6 to TRBJ1-5; 7 nucleotides line up with TRBD1. This TCR was sampled from a woman of 80 years or more with active or convalescent COVID-19. Sequencing was done on a sample of peripheral blood. The CDR3: CASMDGIGTGNQPQHF. The CDR3 DNA reads TGTGCCAGCATGGATGGGATAGGGACAGGCAATCAGCCCCAGCATTTT.